This TCR beta chain came from a study of regulatory T cells in long-lasting Graves disease. Trimming removed 11 bases from V and 4 bases from J; junction bases left unmatched: 2. This CDR3 is 11 amino acids long. CDR1 and CDR2 from the germline V gene are LNHDA and SQIVND (reference sequence). Relying on iRepertoire HTBI primers and Arm-PCR of CDR3 regions, the team built TCR beta libraries. TCRdb analysed the multiplex PCR reads with MiXCR anew, one entry per CDR3 protein. Of approximately 360,000 distinct CDR3 sequences in the sample, 10% to 15% are singletons; the top ten hold around 18%. Time point noted: newly diagnosed GD, antithyroid drugs for less than 3 months. Making the TCR library involved RNA that had been extracted from PBMCs. These records were also assigned to another study, of T cells in Graves' hyperthyroidism and ophthalmopathy.

The clonotype originates from a woman in her late teens or twenties with Graves disease. Specimen: peripheral blood mononuclear cells (PBMCs), collected at new diagnosis, from a patient treated with antithyroid drugs. The rearrangement uses TRBV19 and TRBJ2-5; 9 nucleotides match TRBD2. The CDR3 coding sequence is TGTGCCTCAGCGGGGGGAGAGACCCAGTACTTC. Protein: CASAGGETQYF.